The rows below give T cell receptor beta chains drawn from one sample of a study of blood T cells in healthy people across ages. TCRdb itself ran the 5' RACE reads through MiXCR, one entry per CDR3 protein. The table lists about 1.8 million distinct CDR3 sequences, 49% of them singletons. The sequencing sample was made of blood. These receptor sequences come from a woman in her thirties or forties in good health. CDR3s include the opening cysteine and the closing phenylalanine or tryptophan. Fields, in order: J gene, clone size, CDR3 length, V gene, D gene, CDR3 protein, CDR3 DNA. D genes are given only for firm matches. Size tells how often a clone was seen (once, few, many) or the class of an expanded clone, and some rows leave it out.

>TRBJ2-4|few|15|TRBV13|-
CASSPYGSGKNIQYF
TGTGCCAGCAGCCCATATGGTAGCGGAAAAAACATTCAGTACTTC
>TRBJ2-1|-|13|TRBV7-9|TRBD1
CASSSGQGGSQFF
TGTGCCAGCAGCTCAGGACAGGGGGGTAGTCAGTTCTTC
>TRBJ2-7|many|17|TRBV20-1|TRBD1
CSARAVKTGLVRDEQYF
TGCAGTGCTAGAGCGGTCAAGACAGGGTTGGTTCGTGACGAGCAGTACTTC
>TRBJ2-5|-|13|TRBV20-1|TRBD1
CSFPGTGIWEQYF
TGCAGTTTCCCCGGGACAGGGATCTGGGAGCAGTACTTC
>TRBJ2-5|-|16|TRBV6-2/TRBV6-3|TRBD2
CASRDASGGASKTQYF
TGTGCCAGCAGAGACGCTAGCGGGGGGGCGTCAAAGACCCAGTACTTC
>TRBJ2-4|-|12|TRBV29-1|-
CSGYSGADIQYF
TGCAGCGGGTATTCGGGAGCGGACATTCAGTACTTC
>TRBJ2-7|-|12|TRBV20-1|-
CSAGRQGYEQYF
TGCAGTGCTGGGAGGCAGGGCTACGAGCAGTACTTC
>TRBJ2-5|-|12|TRBV6-5|-
CASSSSVETQYF
TGTGCCAGCAGTTCTAGCGTAGAGACCCAGTACTTC
>TRBJ1-2|-|14|TRBV25-1|TRBD1
CASSESTGGGGYTF
TGTGCCAGCAGTGAATCCACAGGGGGCGGTGGCTACACCTTC
>TRBJ1-1|-|15|TRBV5-1|TRBD1
CASSLVQGAQLEAFF
TGCGCCAGCAGCTTGGTTCAGGGGGCACAATTAGAAGCTTTCTTT
>TRBJ2-1|-|15|TRBV6-6|-
CASRLGRSLNNEQFF
TGTGCCAGCCGCCTTGGGCGAAGTTTAAACAATGAGCAGTTCTTC
>TRBJ2-5|few|13|TRBV28|TRBD1
CASMTGYQETQYF
TGTGCCAGCATGACAGGGTACCAAGAGACCCAGTACTTC